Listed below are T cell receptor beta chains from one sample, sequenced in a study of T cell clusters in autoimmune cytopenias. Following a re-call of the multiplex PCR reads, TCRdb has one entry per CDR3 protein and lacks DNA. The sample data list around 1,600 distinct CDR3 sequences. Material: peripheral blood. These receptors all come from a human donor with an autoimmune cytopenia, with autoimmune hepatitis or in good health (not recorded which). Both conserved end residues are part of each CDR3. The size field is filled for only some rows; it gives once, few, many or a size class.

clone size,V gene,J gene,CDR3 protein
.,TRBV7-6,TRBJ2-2,CASSLPGQAKWGELFF
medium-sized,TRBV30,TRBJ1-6,CAWSQDHSPLHF
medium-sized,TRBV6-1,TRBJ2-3,CASRLDRADTDTQYF
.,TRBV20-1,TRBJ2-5,CSARVPGLQETQYF
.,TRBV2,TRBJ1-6,CASSEINSPLHF
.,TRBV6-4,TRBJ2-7,CACLQGYEQYF
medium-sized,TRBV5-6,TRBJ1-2,CASSAQADGYTF
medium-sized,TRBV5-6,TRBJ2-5,CASSLGRGQGTQYF
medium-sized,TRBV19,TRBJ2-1,CASARAGAQGNEQFF
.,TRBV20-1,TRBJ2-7,CSASVGDHEQYF
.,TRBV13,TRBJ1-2,CASSLWEVNYGYTF
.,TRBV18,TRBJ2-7,CASSYDQRRTYEQYF